These T cell receptor beta chains were read from a single sample in a study of T cells in Graves' hyperthyroidism and ophthalmopathy. TCRdb ran MiXCR on the multiplex PCR reads and lists one entry per CDR3 protein. This sample has roughly 400,000 distinct CDR3 sequences, with more than 13% found just once. The sample comprised blood. These receptor sequences come from a man aged 50 to 59 with Graves' ophthalmopathy. CDR3s include the opening cysteine and the closing phenylalanine or tryptophan. A D gene is named only where the DNA matches it firmly. Clone size appears in some rows only: once, few, many, or a class for an expanded clone.

d_gene | j_gene | abundance | v_gene | CDR3nt | CDR3aa
TRBD1 | TRBJ2-5 | many | TRBV6-1 | TGTGCCAGCGCCTCGACAGGGGGCGCTGGGGAGACCCAGTACTTC | CASASTGGAGETQYF
TRBD1 | TRBJ2-2 | few | TRBV12-3/TRBV12-4 | TGTGCCAGCAGTTCCTCAGGACAGGACCGTCCCGGGGAGCTGTTTTTT | CASSSSGQDRPGELFF
TRBD2 | TRBJ2-7 | . | TRBV6-1 | TGTGCCAGCAGGGATAGCGGGGCTTCCTACGAGCAGTACTTC | CASRDSGASYEQYF
. | TRBJ1-2 | . | TRBV5-6 | TGTGCCAGCAGCTTGGTGGCAGGAGCAAACTATGGCTACACCTTC | CASSLVAGANYGYTF
TRBD1 | TRBJ1-1 | many | TRBV6-1 | TGTGCCAGCAGTGAAGCGCAGGGGGCTGGGACTGAAGCTTTCTTT | CASSEAQGAGTEAFF
. | TRBJ1-2 | . | TRBV19 | TGTGCCAGTAGTATTTTAGGGAGCTATGGCTACACCTTC | CASSILGSYGYTF
. | TRBJ2-3 | few | TRBV6-1 | TGTGCCAGCATCAGTTGGCGGCCAGATACGCAGTATTTT | CASISWRPDTQYF
. | TRBJ2-7 | . | TRBV7-2 | TGTGCCAGCAGCTTAGCCCCCACCGACTACGAGCAGTACTTC | CASSLAPTDYEQYF
. | TRBJ1-1 | many | TRBV3-1 | TGTGCCAGCAGCCAGGGGGGGATAAACACTGAAGCTTTCTTT | CASSQGGINTEAFF
. | TRBJ1-5 | many | TRBV24-1 | TGTGCCACCAGTGATCCAACAGAAGCCAATCAGCCCCAGCATTTT | CATSDPTEANQPQHF
. | TRBJ2-6 | many | TRBV2 | TGTGCCAGCTGCAGAAGCTCTGGGGCCAACGTCCTGACTTTC | CASCRSSGANVLTF
. | TRBJ1-2 | many | TRBV6-6 | TGTGCCAGCAGTTACTCAGGCGGAACGGGGGCGAACTATGGCTACACCTTC | CASSYSGGTGANYGYTF
TRBD2 | TRBJ2-4 | . | TRBV20-1 | TGCAGTGCTAGAGATCCGCTAGCGGGGACCAAAAACATTCAGTACTTC | CSARDPLAGTKNIQYF
TRBD2 | TRBJ2-1 | . | TRBV5-4 | TGTGCCAGCAGCGTAGGGACTAGCGGGACATACAATGAGCAGTTCTTC | CASSVGTSGTYNEQFF
. | TRBJ1-1 | many | TRBV3-1 | TGTGCCAGCAGCCCGTTCCAGGAGAACACTGAAGCTTTCTTT | CASSPFQENTEAFF
. | TRBJ2-7 | many | TRBV15 | TGTGCCACCAGCAGTACAAGGAATCCCTCCTACGAGCAGTACTTC | CATSSTRNPSYEQYF
. | TRBJ2-5 | few | TRBV29-1 | TGCAGCGCCGGAGAGGGAGGAGAGACCCAGTACTTC | CSAGEGGETQYF
. | TRBJ1-2 | many | TRBV6-1 | TGTGCCAGCAGCCAAACCGGGACACTCGGAAACTATGGCTACACCTTC | CASSQTGTLGNYGYTF
TRBD1 | TRBJ1-1 | few | TRBV6-2/TRBV6-3 | TGTGCCAGCAGTACCCGACAGGGGCCCAACACTGAAGCTTTCTTT | CASSTRQGPNTEAFF
TRBD1 | TRBJ2-1 | many | TRBV18 | TGTGCCAGCTCAAGTAACAGGGGTTACAATGAGCAGTTCTTC | CASSSNRGYNEQFF
. | TRBJ2-7 | few | TRBV19 | TGTGCCAGTAGTTATAGGGATTCGGGAGCCTACGAGCAGTACTTC | CASSYRDSGAYEQYF
. | TRBJ1-1 | few | TRBV29-1 | TGCAGCGTCTCAACAGGGCTTGATAACACTGAAGCTTTCTTT | CSVSTGLDNTEAFF
. | TRBJ2-7 | many | TRBV7-2 | TGTGCCAGCAGCTTAGTAACCGGCTACGAGCAGTACTTC | CASSLVTGYEQYF
. | TRBJ2-7 | many | TRBV7-9 | TGTGCCAGCAGCTTAGATAGCGCCACCTACGAGCAGTACTTC | CASSLDSATYEQYF
. | TRBJ2-1 | many | TRBV24-1 | TGTGCCACCAGTGATTTTGGAGACCTATCCTACAATGAGCAGTTCTTC | CATSDFGDLSYNEQFF
TRBD1 | TRBJ2-7 | many | TRBV7-6 | TGTGCCAGCAGCCGCGACAGGGTCGACGAGCAGTACTTC | CASSRDRVDEQYF
. | TRBJ2-1 | few | TRBV6-2/TRBV6-3 | TGTGCCAGCAGTTATTCGGGAATCGGGGTTAATGAGCAGTTCTTC | CASSYSGIGVNEQFF
TRBD1 | TRBJ2-5 | . | TRBV29-1 | TGCAGCGTTGAACGACAGGGGGCGAGGGAGACCCAGTACTTC | CSVERQGARETQYF
. | TRBJ2-5 | many | TRBV20-1 | TGCAGTGCTAGACCCGAAGTTTCCGCAAGGGAGACCCAGTACTTC | CSARPEVSARETQYF
. | TRBJ2-5 | . | TRBV24-1 | TGTGCCACCGGGGAGGGGGTGTCTTTAGAGACCCAGTACTTC | CATGEGVSLETQYF
TRBD2 | TRBJ2-3 | many | TRBV5-1 | TGCGCCAGCAGCTTGGTTGGTAGCGGGAGGAAAATGGATACGCAGTATTTT | CASSLVGSGRKMDTQYF
. | TRBJ2-5 | many | TRBV12-3/TRBV12-4 | TGTGCCAGCAGTTCCTCGGGACCAGCCCAGTGGGCCCAGTACTTC | CASSSSGPAQWAQYF
. | TRBJ1-1 | many | TRBV12-3/TRBV12-4 | TGTGCCAGCAGTTTAATACAGGGATGGGCTGAAGCTTTCTTT | CASSLIQGWAEAFF
. | TRBJ2-5 | few | TRBV5-1 | TGCGCCAGCAGCTTGGTCGTCCAACAAGAGACCCAGTACTTC | CASSLVVQQETQYF
. | TRBJ2-5 | few | TRBV6-1 | TGTGCCAGCAGTGGTGGGACACAAGAGACCCAGTACTTC | CASSGGTQETQYF
. | TRBJ2-4 | many | TRBV3-1 | TGTGCCAGCAGCCAAGGGGGGATAGCCAAAAACATTCAGTACTTC | CASSQGGIAKNIQYF
. | TRBJ2-1 | many | TRBV24-1 | TGTGCCACCAGTGACACTAGACCGGGGACACGACCATCCCAGTTCTTC | CATSDTRPGTRPSQFF
TRBD2 | TRBJ2-2 | few | TRBV6-1 | TGTGCCAGCAGTATCAGACTAGCGGGGAACACCGGGGAGCTGTTTTTT | CASSIRLAGNTGELFF
. | TRBJ2-3 | many | TRBV24-1 | TGTGCCACCAGTGATTCCCCAGGGGCGCGGGTACCGACAGATACGCAGTATTTT | CATSDSPGARVPTDTQYF
. | TRBJ2-5 | few | TRBV5-1 | TGCGCCAGCAGCTTGGAACCCGGAGAGACCCAGTACTTC | CASSLEPGETQYF
TRBD1 | TRBJ1-1 | few | TRBV11-2 | TGTGCCAGCAGCTTAGATGCTGCAGGGGGGCGAGACACTGAAGCTTTCTTT | CASSLDAAGGRDTEAFF
TRBD1 | TRBJ1-5 | few | TRBV20-1 | TGCAGTGCTGGCTCCGGGACAGGGGGATTTCAGCCCCAGCATTTT | CSAGSGTGGFQPQHF
. | TRBJ1-1 | few | TRBV3-1 | TGTGCCAGCAGCCAAGAGGGGGCCCCGAACACTGAAGCTTTCTTT | CASSQEGAPNTEAFF
TRBD2 | TRBJ2-7 | few | TRBV20-1 | TGCAGTGCTAGAAGCGCGGGAGGGCCCGAGCAGTACTTC | CSARSAGGPEQYF
TRBD1 | TRBJ2-7 | many | TRBV7-9 | TGTGCCAGCAGCACGACAGGGCTCAGCGAGCAGTACTTC | CASSTTGLSEQYF